These 19 T cell receptor beta chains were sequenced from one sample in a study of metastatic and nonmetastatic thyroid tumors. TCRdb re-processed the PCR reads through MiXCR. The table lists under 15,000 clones, about 12% of them singletons. No patient had received any treatment before thyroid surgery. The specimen sequenced was blood. The receptors were sampled from a female donor with papillary thyroid cancer or a benign thyroid nodule (not recorded which). Some clones in this sample may be carry-over from other donors' samples.

This clone was recorded many times. The sample has other DNA sequences that encode this CDR3 too. This chain connects TRBV5-6 to TRBJ2-5; TRBD1 might be the D (6 bases). Germline assignment: CDR1 SGHDT and CDR2 YYEEEE. V was trimmed by 0 bases and J by 1 base, leaving 13 bases between them. The CDR3 loop spans 16 amino acids. CDR3 loop: CASSLGTVWLQETQYF. Here the CDR3 DNA reads TGTGCCAGCAGCTTGGGGACAGTGTGGCTCCAAGAGACCCAGTACTTC. Full variable domain (outside the CDR3, taken from reference TRBV5-6 and TRBJ2-5): DAGVTQSPTHLIKTRGQQVTLRCSPKSGHDTVSWYQQALGQGPQFIFQYYEEEERQRGNFPDRFSGHQFPNYSSELNVNALLLGDSALYLCASSLGTVWLQETQYFGPGTRLLVL.

This clone came up many times. The rearrangement links TRBV28 to TRBJ2-3, with unresolved D. The CDR3 is 11 amino acids. In germline, CDR1 is MDHEN, CDR2 SYDVKM. V lost 7 bases, J lost 6 bases, and 8 bases lay in between. Here the CDR3 reads CASTSGDTQYF. CDR3 sequence (DNA): TGTGCCAGCACCTCCGGGGATACGCAGTATTTT.

A word on this clone: The conserved phenylalanine or tryptophan normally closing the CDR3 is absent here, so this likely arose from a read error. V usage is TRBV19 and J usage is TRBJ1-3; 7 bases fit TRBD1. Germline CDR1 reads LNHDA; CDR2 reads SQIVND (reference sequence). There are 13 residues in the CDR3. DNA for the CDR3: TGTGCCAGCGGCGACAGGGTAGGAATCACCATATATATT. Its protein product is CASGDRVGITIYI.

Many counts were recorded for this clone. The CDR3 nucleotides read TGTGCCAGCGGGTTCCCCGGGGCCAACGTCCTGACTTTC. Its translation is CASGFPGANVLTF. The chain carries TRBV9 and TRBJ2-6; D gene uncertain. The CDR3 has 13 amino acids. Trimming removed 7 bases from V and 4 bases from J, with 9 bases in between. Germline loops: CDR1 SGDLS, CDR2 YYNGEE.

This clone ranks as medium-sized. The CDR3 spells CASSEGRIFNSPLHF. In DNA, the CDR3 is TGTGCCAGCAGTGAGGGACGAATCTTTAATTCACCCCTCCACTTT. The rearrangement links TRBV6-1 to TRBJ1-6, with D perhaps matching TRBD1 (5 bases). Per the germline V gene, CDR1 is MNHNS and CDR2 is SASEGT. Trimming cost V 3 bases and J 6 bases, with 12 bases left between them. The CDR3 runs 15 residues.

The chain has TRBV27 and TRBJ2-5; D is ambiguous. V shed 8 bases and J shed 5 bases, with 6 bases lying between them. The CDR3 contains 10 residues. CDR1 is MNHEY, CDR2 SMNVEV, per germline (reference sequence). CDR3 amino acids: CASLGETQYF. The CDR3 DNA reads as TGTGCCAGCTTGGGGGAGACCCAGTACTTC.

This clone was detected ten times or more. The gene calls are TRBV6-1 and TRBJ1-5; tentative D call: TRBD1 (6 bases). V lost 2 bases to trimming and J lost 0 bases, with 17 bases between them. From germline, CDR1 is MNHNS and CDR2 SASEGT. CDR3 length equals 18 residues. CDR3 coding DNA: TGTGCCAGCAGTGAAAAGGGGGAGGGGGTATATAGCAATCAGCCCCAGCATTTT. Its translation is CASSEKGEGVYSNQPQHF.

This clone occurred a few times. A clone one base away is much larger, so this may be a read error. This sample also contains other DNA sequences that code for the same CDR3. The rearrangement uses TRBV4-1 and TRBJ1-1; weak D call: TRBD1 (6 bases). The CDR3 covers 17 residues. Germline CDR1 and CDR2: MGHRA and YSYEKL. Between the trimmed V and J ends, which lost 1 base and 5 bases, there was a span of 20 bases. The CDR3 region has the DNA TGCGCCAGCAGCCAAGCGCTACAGGGTATTGGGCGGACTGAAGCTTTCTTT. It is translated as CASSQALQGIGRTEAFF.

This clone was seen at least ten times. The CDR3 end shows no conserved phenylalanine or tryptophan, and so a read error is likely. The chain has TRBV6-1 and TRBJ2-3; D gene unclear. The V and J ends lost 10 bases and 0 bases respectively, with 11 bases between them. CDR1 is MNHNS and CDR2 is SASEGT in the germline V gene. The CDR3 is 13 amino acids. CDR3 DNA sequence: TGTGCCACCTCATCACTAAGCACAGATACGCAGTATCTT. Amino acids: CATSSLSTDTQYL.

This clone was observed at least ten times. The chain links TRBV15 to TRBJ1-4, with D hard to call. The V and J ends lost 5 bases and 1 base respectively, with 14 bases between them. Germline values: CDR1 LNHNV, CDR2 YYDKDF (reference sequence). The CDR3 runs 16 residues. CDR3 sequence (DNA): TGTGCCACCAGCGGTCAACGACGGCTAACTAATGAAAAACTGTTTTTT. Its protein is CATSGQRRLTNEKLFF.

This clone occurred many times. This chain joins TRBV28 and TRBJ1-4; tentatively, D is TRBD1 (6 bases). The V end was cut by 4 bases, the J end by 6 bases, with 12 bases between. Germline CDR1 is MDHEN and CDR2 is SYDVKM. The CDR3 is made up of 14 amino acids. The CDR3 sequence: CASSSPGADEKLFF. CDR3 sequence (DNA): TGTGCCAGCAGTTCCCCGGGGGCTGATGAAAAACTGTTTTTT. Based on the CDR3 plus reference TRBV28 and TRBJ1-4, the full variable domain is DVKVTQSSRYLVKRTGEKVFLECVQDMDHENMFWYRQDPGLGLRLIYFSYDVKMKEKGDIPEGYSVSREKKERFSLILESASTNQTSMYLCASSSPGADEKLFFGSGTQLSVL.

This clone was recorded at least ten times. J is TRBJ1-1 and V is TRBV12-3 or TRBV12-4, with D possibly TRBD1 on 6 matching bases. V dropped 6 bases and J dropped 3 bases, with 14 bases sitting between them. This CDR3 spans 14 amino acids. CDR3 sequence reads: CASSETGPDTEAFF. In nucleotides, the CDR3 is TGTGCCAGCAGCGAGACAGGCCCCGACACTGAAGCTTTCTTT.

Of note for this clone: With a much larger clone just one base away, this may be a read error. J is TRBJ1-1 and V is TRBV3-1; 7 positions agree with TRBD1. The trim removed 6 bases at V and 4 bases at J, leaving 5 bases unmatched. The germline CDR1 and CDR2 sequences are LGHDT and YNNKEL (reference sequence). This CDR3 contains 13 residues. DNA for the CDR3: TGTGCCAGCAGTCAGGGGGGAAGCACTGAAGCTTTCTTT. Residues: CASSQGGSTEAFF.

Relative to its sample, this clone is medium-sized. The chain employs TRBV12-3 or TRBV12-4 and TRBJ2-1, with 9 bases identical to TRBD1. The CDR3 loop spans 14 amino acids. J was trimmed by 5 bases and V by 6 bases; bases with no gene match: 5. Written as DNA, the CDR3 is TGTGCCAGCAGCCAGGACAGGGGAAACAATGAGCAGTTCTTC. Translating gives CASSQDRGNNEQFF.

This clone has ten or more counts. The rearrangement uses TRBV3-1 and TRBJ1-6, with TRBD1 as a possible D gene (5 bases). CDR1 LGHDT and CDR2 YNNKEL come from the germline V gene (reference sequence). This CDR3 comprises 16 residues. The V end was cut by 4 bases, the J end by 5 bases, with 15 bases between. In DNA, the CDR3 is TGTGCCAGCAGCCCGCGGACAAGGACCGATAATTCACCCCTCCACTTT. Residues: CASSPRTRTDNSPLHF.

This clone was detected many times. The V gene is TRBV20-1, the J gene TRBJ2-1; 12 nucleotides match TRBD1. CDR1 DFQATT and CDR2 SNEGSKA come from the germline V gene (reference sequence). The CDR3 is made up of 15 amino acids. Germline trimming cut 6 bases from V and 5 bases from J; bases unmatched to any gene: 8. The CDR3 nucleotides are TGCAGTGCGGGACAGGGGGCGCAGGGACACAATGAGCAGTTCTTC. Amino acids: CSAGQGAQGHNEQFF.

This clone counts as medium-sized (0.01 to 0.1%). The V gene is TRBV6-1, the J gene TRBJ1-2; D is perhaps TRBD1 (5 bases). CDR3 length equals 15 residues. Germline V gives CDR1 MNHNS, CDR2 SASEGT. V was shortened by 5 bases and J by 4 bases, with 17 bases between the two germline ends. CDR3 DNA: TGTGCCAGCAGTAAAGGGGCAGGTAACAGCTATGGCTACACCTTC. Protein product: CASSKGAGNSYGYTF.

This clone has just a few counts. One end of the junction fails to match germline, which may point to a read error. The chain combines TRBV28 with TRBJ2-1, with D unclear. Per germline, CDR1 MDHEN and CDR2 SYDVKM. This CDR3 is 16 amino acids long. Written as DNA, the CDR3 is TGCGCCAGCACTCCCGTGGGCGGTGCGCCGTACAATGAGCAGTTCTTC. This codes for CASTPVGGAPYNEQFF.

About this clone itself: The germline gene is not matched at one end of the junction; a read error may be the cause. The rearrangement links TRBV6-1 to TRBJ1-1; 7 nucleotides align to TRBD1. Looked up from germline, CDR1 is MNHNS and CDR2 is SASEGT. The CDR3 covers 15 residues. This CDR3 is CASRLKDRENTEAFF. In nucleotides, the CDR3 is TGCGCCAGCAGGCTAAAAGACAGGGAAAACACTGAAGCTTTCTTT.